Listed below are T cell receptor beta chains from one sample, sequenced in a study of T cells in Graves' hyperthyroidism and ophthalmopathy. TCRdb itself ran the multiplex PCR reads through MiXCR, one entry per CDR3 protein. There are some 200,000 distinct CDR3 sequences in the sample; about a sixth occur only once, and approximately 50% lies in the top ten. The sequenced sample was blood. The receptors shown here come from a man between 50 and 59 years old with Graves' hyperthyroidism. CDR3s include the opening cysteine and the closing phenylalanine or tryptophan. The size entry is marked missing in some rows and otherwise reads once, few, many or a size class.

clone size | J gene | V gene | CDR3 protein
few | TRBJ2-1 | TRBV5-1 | CASSGGLRGSEQFF
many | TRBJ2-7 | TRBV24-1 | CATSDSKREGRGEQYF
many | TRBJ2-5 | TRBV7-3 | CASSLIAGGLETQYF
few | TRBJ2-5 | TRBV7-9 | CASSLDIEQGKTFRIIQYF
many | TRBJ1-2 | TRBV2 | CASSLDRTNYGYTF
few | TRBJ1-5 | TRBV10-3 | CAISPSDRGNQPQHF
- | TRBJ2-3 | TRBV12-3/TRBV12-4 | CASKLGTGVDTQYF
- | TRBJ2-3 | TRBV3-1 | CASSPETSGRGTQYF
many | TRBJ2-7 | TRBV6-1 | CASSYLLASGRRPSYEQYF
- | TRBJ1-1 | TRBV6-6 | CASSYSQGSGTEAFF
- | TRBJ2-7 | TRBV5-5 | CASSLSPGQGTYEQYF
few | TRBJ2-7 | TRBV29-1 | CSVEERDSTIYEQYF
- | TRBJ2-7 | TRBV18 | CASSLTGSYKQYF
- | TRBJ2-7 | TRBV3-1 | CASSQQLLSYEQYF
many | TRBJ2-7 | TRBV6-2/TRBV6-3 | CASRLTGTYSYEQYF
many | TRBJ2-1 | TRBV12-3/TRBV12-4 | CASSSREHEQFF
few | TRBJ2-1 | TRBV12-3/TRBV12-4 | CASRPRDFSYNEQFF
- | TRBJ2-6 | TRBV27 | CASSSLFARDRGSGANVLTF
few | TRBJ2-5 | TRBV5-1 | CASSGGTDQETQYF
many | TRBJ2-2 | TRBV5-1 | CASSIRTGGRTGELFF
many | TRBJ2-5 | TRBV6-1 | CASSEGQGMVTQYF
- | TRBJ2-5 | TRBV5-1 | CASSLGASQETQYF
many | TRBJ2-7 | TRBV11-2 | CASSRERFYEQYF
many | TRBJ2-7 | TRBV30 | CAWSVHPSGRAGFEYEQYF
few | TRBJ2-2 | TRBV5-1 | CASSKSGSSTGELFF
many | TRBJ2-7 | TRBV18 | CASSPPGTGGYEQYF